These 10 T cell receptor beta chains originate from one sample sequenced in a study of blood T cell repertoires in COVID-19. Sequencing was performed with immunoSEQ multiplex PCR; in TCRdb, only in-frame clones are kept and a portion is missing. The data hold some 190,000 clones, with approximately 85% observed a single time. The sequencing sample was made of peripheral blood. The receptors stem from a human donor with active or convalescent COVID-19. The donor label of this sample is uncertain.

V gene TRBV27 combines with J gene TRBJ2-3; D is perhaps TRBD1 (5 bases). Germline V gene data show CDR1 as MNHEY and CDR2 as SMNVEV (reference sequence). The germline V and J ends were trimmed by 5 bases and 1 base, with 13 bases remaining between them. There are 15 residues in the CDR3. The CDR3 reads CASSPQGWGTDTQYF. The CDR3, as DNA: TGTGCCAGCAGTCCGCAGGGTTGGGGCACAGATACGCAGTATTTT.

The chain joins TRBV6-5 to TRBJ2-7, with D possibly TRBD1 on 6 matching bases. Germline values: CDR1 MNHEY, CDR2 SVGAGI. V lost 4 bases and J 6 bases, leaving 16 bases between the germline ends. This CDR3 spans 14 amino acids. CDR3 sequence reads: CASSSGQTFGEQYF. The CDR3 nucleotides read TGTGCCAGCAGTTCTGGACAGACGTTCGGCGAGCAGTACTTC.

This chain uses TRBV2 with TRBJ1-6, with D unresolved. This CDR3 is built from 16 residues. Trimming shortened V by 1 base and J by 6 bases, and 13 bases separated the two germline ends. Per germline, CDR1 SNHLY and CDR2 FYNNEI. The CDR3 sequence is CASSEGSVGGNSPLHF. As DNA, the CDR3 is TGTGCCAGCAGTGAAGGGTCGGTGGGAGGTAATTCACCCCTCCACTTT.

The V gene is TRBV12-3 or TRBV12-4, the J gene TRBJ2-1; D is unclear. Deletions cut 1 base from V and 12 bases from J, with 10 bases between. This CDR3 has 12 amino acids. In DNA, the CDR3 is TGTGCCAGCAGTTTAGGACTTTTTGGGCAGTTCTTC. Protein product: CASSLGLFGQFF.

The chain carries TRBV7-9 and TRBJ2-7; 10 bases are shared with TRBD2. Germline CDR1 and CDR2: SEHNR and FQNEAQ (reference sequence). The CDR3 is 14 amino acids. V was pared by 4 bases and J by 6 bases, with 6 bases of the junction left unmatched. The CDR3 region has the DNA TGTGCCAGCAGCTGGACTAGCGGAAACGGCGAGCAGTACTTC. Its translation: CASSWTSGNGEQYF.

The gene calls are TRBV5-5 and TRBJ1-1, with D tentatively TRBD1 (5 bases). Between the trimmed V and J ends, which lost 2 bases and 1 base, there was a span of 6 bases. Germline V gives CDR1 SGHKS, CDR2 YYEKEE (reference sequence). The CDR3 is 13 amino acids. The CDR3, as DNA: TGTGCCAGCAGCTTAAGGGGGAACACTGAAGCTTTCTTT. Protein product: CASSLRGNTEAFF.

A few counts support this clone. The CDR3 here is CSASLPGQGGSPLHF. The CDR3 DNA sequence: TGCAGTGCTAGTCTGCCGGGACAGGGAGGATCACCCCTCCACTTT. The rearrangement joins TRBV20-1 to TRBJ1-6, with 9 bases fitting TRBD1. From germline, CDR1 is DFQATT and CDR2 SNEGSKA (reference sequence). The CDR3 covers 15 residues. Unmatched junction bases numbered 10, after V lost 3 bases and J lost 10 bases.

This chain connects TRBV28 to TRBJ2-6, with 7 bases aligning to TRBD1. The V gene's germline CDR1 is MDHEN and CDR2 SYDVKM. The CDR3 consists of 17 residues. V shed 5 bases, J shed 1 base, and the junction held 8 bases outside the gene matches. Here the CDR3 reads CASSPRTGQSGANVLTF. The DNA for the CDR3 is TGTGCCAGCAGTCCCCGGACAGGCCAATCTGGGGCCAACGTCCTGACTTTC.

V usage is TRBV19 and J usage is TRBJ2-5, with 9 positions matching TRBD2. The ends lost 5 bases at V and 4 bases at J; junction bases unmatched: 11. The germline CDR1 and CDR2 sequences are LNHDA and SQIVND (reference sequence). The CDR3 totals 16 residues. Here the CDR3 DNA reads TGTGCCAGTAGTTCCTCAGCGGGGGGTCCTATAGAGACCCAGTACTTC. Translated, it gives CASSSSAGGPIETQYF.

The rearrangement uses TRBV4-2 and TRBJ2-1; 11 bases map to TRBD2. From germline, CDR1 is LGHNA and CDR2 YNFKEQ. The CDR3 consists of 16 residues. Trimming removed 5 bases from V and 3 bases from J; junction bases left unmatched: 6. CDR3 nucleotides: TGTGCCAGCAGCATGAGTAGCGGGAGGGGCTACAATGAGCAGTTCTTC. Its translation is CASSMSSGRGYNEQFF.